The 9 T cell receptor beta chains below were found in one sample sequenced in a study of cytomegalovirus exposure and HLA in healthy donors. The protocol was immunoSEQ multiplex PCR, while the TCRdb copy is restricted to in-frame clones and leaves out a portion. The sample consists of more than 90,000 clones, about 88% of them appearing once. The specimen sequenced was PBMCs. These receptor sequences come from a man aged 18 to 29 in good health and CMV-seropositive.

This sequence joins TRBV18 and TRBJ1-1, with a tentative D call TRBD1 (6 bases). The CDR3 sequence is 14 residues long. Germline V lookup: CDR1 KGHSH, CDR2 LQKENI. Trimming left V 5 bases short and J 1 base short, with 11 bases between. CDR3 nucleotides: TGTGCCAGCTCATCGGACAGCGGGAACACTGAAGCTTTCTTT. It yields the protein CASSSDSGNTEAFF.

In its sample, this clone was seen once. The CDR3 DNA sequence: TGTGCCAGCAGCTTCCCCGGGACGGGACTTATCTCCTACGAGCAGTACTTC. Translated, it gives CASSFPGTGLISYEQYF. V gene TRBV7-8 combines with J gene TRBJ2-7; maybe TRBD2 (6 bases). Germline V lookup: CDR1 SGHVS, CDR2 FQNEAQ. The V end lost 3 bases, the J end lost 0 bases, and 18 bases lay between the germline ends. The CDR3 is made up of 17 amino acids.

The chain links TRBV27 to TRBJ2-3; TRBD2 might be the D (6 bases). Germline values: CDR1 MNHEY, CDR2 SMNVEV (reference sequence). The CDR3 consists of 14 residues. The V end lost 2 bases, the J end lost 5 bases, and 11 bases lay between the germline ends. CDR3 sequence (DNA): TGTGCCAGCAGTTTAACAGTGCGGGGAGATACGCAGTATTTT. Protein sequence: CASSLTVRGDTQYF.

This CDR3 reads CASSQRSGTASYEQYF. CDR3 bases: TGCGCCAGCAGCCAAAGGTCCGGGACAGCCTCCTACGAGCAGTACTTC. The chain joins TRBV4-1 to TRBJ2-7, with 7 bases fitting TRBD1. From germline, CDR1 is MGHRA and CDR2 YSYEKL. This CDR3 contains 16 residues. V was clipped by 2 bases and J by 0 bases; unmatched bases: 7.

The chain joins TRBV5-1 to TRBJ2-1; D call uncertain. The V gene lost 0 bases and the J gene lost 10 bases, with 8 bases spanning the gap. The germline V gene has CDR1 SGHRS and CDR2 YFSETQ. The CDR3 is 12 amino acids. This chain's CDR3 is CASSLGQREQFF. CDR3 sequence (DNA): TGCGCCAGCAGCTTGGGCCAGCGCGAGCAGTTCTTC.

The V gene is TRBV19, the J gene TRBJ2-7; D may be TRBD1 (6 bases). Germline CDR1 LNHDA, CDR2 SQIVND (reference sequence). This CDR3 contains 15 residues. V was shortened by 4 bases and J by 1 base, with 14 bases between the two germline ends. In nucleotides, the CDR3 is TGTGCCAGTAGTAGGGTTGGCCAGGGGTCCTACGAGCAGTACTTC. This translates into CASSRVGQGSYEQYF.

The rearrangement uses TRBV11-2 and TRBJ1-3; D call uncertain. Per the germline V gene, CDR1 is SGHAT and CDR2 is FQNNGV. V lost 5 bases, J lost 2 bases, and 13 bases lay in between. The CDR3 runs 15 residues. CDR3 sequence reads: CASSPTWAAGNTIYF. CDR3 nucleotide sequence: TGTGCCAGCAGCCCAACGTGGGCAGCTGGAAACACCATATATTTT.

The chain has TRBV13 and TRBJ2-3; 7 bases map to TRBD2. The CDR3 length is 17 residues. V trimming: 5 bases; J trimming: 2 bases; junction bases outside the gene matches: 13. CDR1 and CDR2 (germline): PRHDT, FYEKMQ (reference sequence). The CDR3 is CASSVMSGERFTDTQYF. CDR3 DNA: TGTGCCAGCAGCGTCATGAGCGGGGAGCGGTTCACAGATACGCAGTATTTT.

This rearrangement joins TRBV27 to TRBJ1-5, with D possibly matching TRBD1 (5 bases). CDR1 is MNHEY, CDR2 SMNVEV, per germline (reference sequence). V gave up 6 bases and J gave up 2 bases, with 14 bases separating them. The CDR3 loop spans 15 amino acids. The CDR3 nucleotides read TGTGCCAGCAGGTCCCAGGGAATGGGCAATCAGCCCCAGCATTTT. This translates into CASRSQGMGNQPQHF.